This TCR beta chain comes out of a study of Ad26.COV2.S vaccination and SARS-CoV-2 variants. Findings and caveats of the study: Marked by substantial breadth, spike-specific CD8+ and CD4+ T cell responses were reportedly seen after vaccination.

V was cut by 7 bases and J by 4 bases, with 17 bases left in between. The CDR3 has 14 amino acids. The germline gives CDR1 MNHEY, CDR2 SVGAGI. Treatment noted: 15 to 20 received Ad26.COV2.S at low or high dose, single or two shots; about 5 received placebo; per-sample allocation not given. It was on day 63 after the first vaccine or placebo injection that samples were taken. For this clone: Its specificity is not known.

Only in-frame clones appear in the TCRdb table, and some are missing; sequencing was by immunoSEQ multiplex PCR. The sample records around 320,000 clones, 70% to 90% being singletons. The clonotype comes from a person between 18 and 65 years old who received the Ad26.COV2.S COVID-19 vaccine or a placebo. This rearrangement joins TRBV6-5 to TRBJ2-7, with D perhaps matching TRBD1 or TRBD2 (6 bases each). The source was peripheral blood, collected in a trial of Ad26.COV2.S vaccine versus placebo. The chain's CDR3 is CASTRTGTSYEQYF. CDR3 bases: TGTGCCAGCACTAGAACAGGGACTTCTTACGAGCAGTACTTC.